This entry concerns a single T cell receptor beta chain. The data were taken from a study of blood T cell repertoires in COVID-19. Study-level information: The origin of the acute and convalescent COVID-19 samples was the United States, Italy and Spain. The cDNA or gDNA used as material had been derived from T cells, B-cell-depleted T cells, or PBMCs.

In the original workflow: Estimates of nucleated cell counts were drawn from the amplification of reference gene primers. Method: immunoSEQ multiplex PCR; TCRdb's copy keeps in-frame clones and lacks some. V, J and clone size reflect that table, while D and trimming were determined from the DNA. The repertoire has roughly 250,000 clones, 75% to 90% of them found once; the top ten carry approximately 9%. CDR1 LNHDA and CDR2 SQIVND come from the germline V gene (reference sequence). With 5 bases removed from V and 7 bases from J, the gap between germline ends came to 12 bases. The CDR3 sequence is 13 residues long.

The sample was peripheral blood. The chain links TRBV19 to TRBJ2-1; TRBD2 is a possible D gene (7 bases). The receptor was derived from a human donor in a cohort sampled during active COVID-19. CDR3 bases: TGTGCCAGTAGTTACGGGGGGCGAAATGAGCAGTTCTTC. It codes for CASSYGGRNEQFF.